Listed below are T cell receptor beta chains from one sample, sequenced in a study of T-cell memory formation after mild COVID-19. TCRdb re-called the 5' RACE reads through MiXCR, storing one row per CDR3 protein. This table holds around 200,000 distinct CDR3 sequences, roughly 23% found once. Sequenced material: PBMCs or a T cell subset sorted from them (not recorded which). Every receptor here comes from an adult woman who had mild COVID-19 (a few samples of this study predate the infection). Cell type and time point are not known. The CDR3 runs from the conserved cysteine through the conserved F or W. D genes are given only for firm matches. Only some rows state a clone size, as once, few, many or a class for expanded clones.

j_gene | v_gene | len | d_gene | abundance | CDR3aa | CDR3nt
TRBJ2-7 | TRBV11-2 | 14 | . | once | CASSLTGMRNEQYF | TGTGCCAGCAGCCTCACGGGAATGCGCAACGAGCAGTACTTC
TRBJ2-3 | TRBV11-2 | 17 | . | . | CASSLRAGVGPTDTQYF | TGTGCCAGCAGCTTGAGGGCCGGAGTAGGGCCCACAGATACGCAGTATTTT
TRBJ2-5 | TRBV7-2 | 12 | . | few | CASSFVAETQYF | TGTGCCAGCAGCTTTGTAGCAGAGACCCAGTACTTC
TRBJ2-7 | TRBV12-3/TRBV12-4 | 13 | . | . | CASSAGSTYEQYF | TGTGCCAGCAGTGCGGGCTCCACCTACGAGCAGTACTTC
TRBJ1-5 | TRBV25-1 | 12 | . | . | CASSEGNQPQHF | TGTGCCAGCAGTGAGGGCAATCAGCCCCAGCATTTT
TRBJ2-1 | TRBV7-3 | 16 | . | . | CASSLFPESIGNEQFF | TGTGCCAGCAGCTTATTCCCGGAATCAATAGGAAATGAGCAGTTCTTC
TRBJ2-2 | TRBV7-9 | 15 | . | . | CASSPATANTGELFF | TGTGCCAGCAGCCCCGCGACCGCGAACACCGGGGAGCTGTTTTTT
TRBJ2-2 | TRBV27 | 13 | . | few | CASSLQGAGELFF | TGTGCCAGCAGTTTACAAGGGGCCGGGGAGCTGTTTTTT
TRBJ2-1 | TRBV24-1 | 21 | TRBD2 | few | CATVDLPGVTGLAGAGNEQFF | TGTGCCACCGTCGATTTGCCTGGGGTGACGGGACTAGCGGGAGCGGGCAATGAGCAGTTCTTC
TRBJ2-5 | TRBV11-2 | 14 | . | few | CASSPNPTMIHQYF | TGTGCCAGCAGCCCGAATCCCACAATGATCCATCAGTACTTC
TRBJ2-7 | TRBV5-1 | 12 | . | . | CASSHERYEQYF | TGCGCCAGCAGCCACGAACGTTACGAGCAGTACTTC
TRBJ2-7 | TRBV4-1 | 17 | TRBD2 | . | CASSQDPSGGFSYEQYF | TGCGCCAGCAGCCAAGACCCTAGCGGGGGGTTCTCCTACGAGCAGTACTTC